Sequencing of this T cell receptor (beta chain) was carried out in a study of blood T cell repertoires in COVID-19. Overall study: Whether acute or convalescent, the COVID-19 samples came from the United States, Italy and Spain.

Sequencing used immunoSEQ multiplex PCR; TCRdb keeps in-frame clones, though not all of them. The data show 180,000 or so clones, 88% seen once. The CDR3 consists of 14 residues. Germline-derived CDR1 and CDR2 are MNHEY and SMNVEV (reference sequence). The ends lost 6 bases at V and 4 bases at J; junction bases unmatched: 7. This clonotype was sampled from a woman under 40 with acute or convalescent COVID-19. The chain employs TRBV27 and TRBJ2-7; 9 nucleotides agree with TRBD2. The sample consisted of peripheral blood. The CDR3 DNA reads TGTGCCAGCAGAAATAGCGGGAGCGCTTACGAGCAGTACTTC. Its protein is CASRNSGSAYEQYF.